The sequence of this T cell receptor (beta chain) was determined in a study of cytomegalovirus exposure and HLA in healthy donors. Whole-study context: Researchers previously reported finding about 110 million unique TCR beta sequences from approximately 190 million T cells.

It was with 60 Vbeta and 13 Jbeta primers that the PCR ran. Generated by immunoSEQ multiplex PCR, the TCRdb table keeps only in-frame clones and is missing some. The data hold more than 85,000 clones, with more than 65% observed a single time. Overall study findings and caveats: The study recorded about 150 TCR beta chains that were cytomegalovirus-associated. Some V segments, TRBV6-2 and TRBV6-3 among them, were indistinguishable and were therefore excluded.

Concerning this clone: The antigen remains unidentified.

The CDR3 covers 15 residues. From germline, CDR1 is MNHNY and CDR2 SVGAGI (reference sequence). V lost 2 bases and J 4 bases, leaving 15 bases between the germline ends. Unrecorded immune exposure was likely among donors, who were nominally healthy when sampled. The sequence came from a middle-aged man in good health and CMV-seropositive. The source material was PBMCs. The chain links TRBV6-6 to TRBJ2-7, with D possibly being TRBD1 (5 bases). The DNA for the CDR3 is TGTGCCAGCAGTTACCGCTCAGGGATGGGGTACGAGCAGTACTTC. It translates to CASSYRSGMGYEQYF.